The next 13 T cell receptor beta chains were all read from a single sample in a study of cytomegalovirus exposure and HLA in healthy donors. A multiplex PCR was run with 60 Vbeta primers and 13 Jbeta primers. Clones were sequenced by immunoSEQ multiplex PCR, and TCRdb holds only the in-frame ones, with some missing. The table lists some 130,000 clones, 60% to 80% of them singletons, with 2% to 2.5% in the top ten. Material: PBMCs. The source is a man in his thirties or forties in good health and CMV-seronegative.

V usage is TRBV25-1 and J usage is TRBJ2-5, with D hard to call. The germline gives CDR1 MGHDK, CDR2 SYGVNS. This CDR3 region has 14 residues. V shed 5 bases and J shed 11 bases, with 21 bases lying between them. CDR3 bases: TGTGCCAGCAGTCTCGTGGGTAGCCTAAGAGAGCAGTACTTC. Translation gives CASSLVGSLREQYF.

The chain recombines TRBV2 with TRBJ1-5; 8 bases agree with TRBD1. CDR1 and CDR2 from the germline V gene are SNHLY and FYNNEI. The CDR3 totals 14 residues. J gave up 3 bases and V 6 bases, and 4 bases lay outside the gene matches. This CDR3 is CASSRTGINQPQHF. CDR3 nucleotides: TGTGCCAGCAGCCGGACAGGGATCAATCAGCCCCAGCATTTT.

The J gene is TRBJ1-5, the V gene TRBV19; perhaps TRBD1 as D (5 bases). This CDR3 spans 13 amino acids. V was clipped by 3 bases and J by 6 bases, with 9 bases between them. Germline V gene data show CDR1 as LNHDA and CDR2 as SQIVND (reference sequence). DNA of the CDR3: TGTGCCAGTAGTATCATACAGGCTCAGCCCCAGCATTTT. Its protein is CASSIIQAQPQHF.

This chain connects TRBV7-2 to TRBJ2-1; 10 bases match TRBD2. The trim removed 2 bases at V and 2 bases at J, leaving 9 bases unmatched. This CDR3 has 18 amino acids. Germline assignment: CDR1 SGHTA and CDR2 FQGNSA. Written as DNA, the CDR3 is TGTGCCAGCAGCTTAACCCCTGTCACTAGCGGGGCCTACAATGAGCAGTTCTTC. Amino acids: CASSLTPVTSGAYNEQFF. The full variable domain, in which reference TRBV7-2 and TRBJ2-1 provide the parts outside the CDR3, is GAGVSQSPSNKVTEKGKDVELRCDPISGHTALYWYRQSLGQGLEFLIYFQGNSAPDKSGLPSDRFSAERTGGSVSTLTIQRTQQEDSAVYLCASSLTPVTSGAYNEQFFGPGTRLTVL.

Only one count was recorded for this clone. The chain is built from TRBV5-4 and TRBJ2-3; 8 nucleotides line up with TRBD2. The germline gives CDR1 SGHNT, CDR2 YYREEE (reference sequence). The V segment lost 5 bases and the J segment 5 bases; nucleotides outside the gene matches: 13. The CDR3 is 16 amino acids. CDR3 region: CASRSAGTSLGDTQYF. The CDR3 DNA reads TGTGCCAGCAGATCGGCCGGGACTAGTCTGGGAGATACGCAGTATTTT.

This clone showed up just a few times. This chain uses TRBV4-3 with TRBJ2-7, with 7 bases identical to TRBD2. J lost 2 bases, V lost 0 bases, and 4 bases had no gene match. Germline CDR1 is LGHNA and CDR2 is YSLEER. CDR3 length: 15 amino acids. DNA of the CDR3: TGCGCCAGCAGCCAAGATGCCAGCGGGACCTACGAGCAGTACTTC. It codes for CASSQDASGTYEQYF.

This chain links TRBV19 with TRBJ1-1; 7 nucleotides match TRBD1. Germline V gives CDR1 LNHDA, CDR2 SQIVND (reference sequence). The CDR3 is made up of 17 amino acids. V lost 4 bases to trimming and J lost 1 base; unmatched junction nucleotides: 12. The CDR3 is CASSTLKGGGWNTEAFF. DNA of the CDR3: TGTGCCAGTAGTACCCTAAAAGGGGGCGGATGGAACACTGAAGCTTTCTTT.

The chain combines TRBV11-2 with TRBJ1-1, with D possibly matching TRBD1 (6 bases). The V end lost 5 bases, the J end lost 1 base, and 14 bases lay between the germline ends. CDR3 length: 15 amino acids. Germline lookup yields CDR1 SGHAT and CDR2 FQNNGV. For the CDR3, the DNA is TGTGCCAGCAGCGGTCGGACAGCTGGGAACACTGAAGCTTTCTTT. It yields the protein CASSGRTAGNTEAFF.

V is TRBV27 and J is TRBJ2-7; 7 positions agree with TRBD2. Per germline, CDR1 MNHEY and CDR2 SMNVEV (reference sequence). This CDR3 comprises 14 residues. Trimming cost V 6 bases and J 5 bases; bases outside gene matches: 10. CDR3 DNA: TGTGCCAGCAGGCCGGGCGGGAGTCACAACGAGCAGTACTTC. Encoded protein: CASRPGGSHNEQYF.

The chain is built from TRBV7-9 and TRBJ1-2; 8 nucleotides match TRBD1. The CDR3 has 13 amino acids. J was trimmed by 3 bases and V by 4 bases; bases with no gene match: 1. From germline, CDR1 is SEHNR and CDR2 FQNEAQ (reference sequence). The CDR3 reads CASSSDRDYGYTF. Here the CDR3 DNA reads TGTGCCAGCAGCTCGGACAGGGACTATGGCTACACCTTC.

V gene TRBV10-3 combines with J gene TRBJ2-3; 8 bases are shared with TRBD1. This CDR3 spans 16 amino acids. The germline CDR1 and CDR2 sequences are ENHRY and SYGVKD. V lost 4 bases and J lost 4; bases outside the gene matches: 10. CDR3 protein: CAISGAGQGGSDTQYF. The CDR3 coding sequence is TGTGCCATCAGTGGGGCCGGACAGGGCGGTTCAGATACGCAGTATTTT.

V usage is TRBV19 and J usage is TRBJ1-1; D uncertain. V lost 5 bases and J lost 3, with 10 bases in between. The CDR3 sequence is 13 residues long. CDR1 and CDR2 (germline): LNHDA, SQIVND (reference sequence). The CDR3 DNA reads as TGTGCCAGTAGTGCGGCGCGGGACACTGAAGCTTTCTTT. Residues: CASSAARDTEAFF.

This clone showed up just once. This same CDR3 is encoded by further DNA sequences in the sample. V is TRBV10-1 and J is TRBJ1-5; D is uncertain. With 2 bases removed from V and 2 bases from J, the gap between germline ends came to 16 bases. The germline V gene encodes CDR1 WNHNN and CDR2 SYGVQD (reference sequence). This CDR3 contains 17 residues. CDR3 in DNA: TGCGCCAGCAGTGAGGTAGAAGTGAAGCGGGGCAATCAGCCCCAGCATTTT. This sequence encodes CASSEVEVKRGNQPQHF.